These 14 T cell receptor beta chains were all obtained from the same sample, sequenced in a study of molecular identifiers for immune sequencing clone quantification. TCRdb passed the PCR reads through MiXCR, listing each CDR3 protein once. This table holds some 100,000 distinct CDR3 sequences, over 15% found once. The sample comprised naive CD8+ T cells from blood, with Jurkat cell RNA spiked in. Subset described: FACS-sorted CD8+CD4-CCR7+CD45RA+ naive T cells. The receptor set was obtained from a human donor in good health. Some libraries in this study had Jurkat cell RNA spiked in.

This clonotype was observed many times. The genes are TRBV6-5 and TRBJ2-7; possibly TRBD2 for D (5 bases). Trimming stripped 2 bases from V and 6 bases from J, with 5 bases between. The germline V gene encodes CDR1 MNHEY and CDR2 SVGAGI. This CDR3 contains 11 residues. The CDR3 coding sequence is TGTGCCAGCAGTTACGGAGGCGAGCAGTACTTC. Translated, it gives CASSYGGEQYF.

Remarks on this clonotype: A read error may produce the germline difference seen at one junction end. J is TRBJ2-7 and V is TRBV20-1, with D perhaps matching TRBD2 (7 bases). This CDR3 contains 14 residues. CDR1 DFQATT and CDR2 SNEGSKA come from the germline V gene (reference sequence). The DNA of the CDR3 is TGCAGGGCTAGCCGGGACGGGGGGCTTCACGAGCAGTACTTC. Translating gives CRASRDGGLHEQYF.

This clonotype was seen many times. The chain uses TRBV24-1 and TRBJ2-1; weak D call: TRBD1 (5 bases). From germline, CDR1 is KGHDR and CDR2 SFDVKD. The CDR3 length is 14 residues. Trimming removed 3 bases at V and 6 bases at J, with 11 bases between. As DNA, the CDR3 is TGTGCCACCAGTGATACGCAGGGAAGCAATGAGCAGTTCTTC. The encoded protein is CATSDTQGSNEQFF.

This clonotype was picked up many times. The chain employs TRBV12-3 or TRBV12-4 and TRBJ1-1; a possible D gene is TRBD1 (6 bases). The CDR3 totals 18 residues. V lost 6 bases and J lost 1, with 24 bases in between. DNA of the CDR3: TGTGCCAGCAGACCGAGCCGGCGGGGTACAGGGCGGAACACTGAAGCTTTCTTT. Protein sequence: CASRPSRRGTGRNTEAFF.

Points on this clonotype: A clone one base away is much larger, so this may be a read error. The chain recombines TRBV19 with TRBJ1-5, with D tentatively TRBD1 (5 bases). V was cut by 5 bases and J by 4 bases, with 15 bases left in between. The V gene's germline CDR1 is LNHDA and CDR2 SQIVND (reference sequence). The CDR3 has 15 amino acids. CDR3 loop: CASSVNGGGNQPQHF. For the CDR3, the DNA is TGTGCCAGTAGTGTGAATGGGGGAGGGAATCAGCCCCAGCATTTT. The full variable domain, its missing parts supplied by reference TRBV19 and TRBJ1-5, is DGGITQSPKYLFRKEGQNVTLSCEQNLNHDAMYWYRQDPGQGLRLIYYSQIVNDFQKGDIAEGYSVSREKKESFPLTVTSAQKNPTAFYLCASSVNGGGNQPQHFGDGTRLSIL.

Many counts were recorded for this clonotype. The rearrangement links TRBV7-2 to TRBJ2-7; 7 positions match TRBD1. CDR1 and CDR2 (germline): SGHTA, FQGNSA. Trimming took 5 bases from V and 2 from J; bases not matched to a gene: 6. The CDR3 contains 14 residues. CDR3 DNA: TGTGCCAGCAGCACCTACGGGACAGCCTACGAGCAGTACTTC. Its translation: CASSTYGTAYEQYF.

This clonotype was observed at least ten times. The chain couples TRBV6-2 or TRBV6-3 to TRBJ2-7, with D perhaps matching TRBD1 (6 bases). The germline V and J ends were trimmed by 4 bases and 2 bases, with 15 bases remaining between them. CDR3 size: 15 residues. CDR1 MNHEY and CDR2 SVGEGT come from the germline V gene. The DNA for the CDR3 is TGTGCCAGCAGTTCCACCAGACAGGAGACCTACGAGCAGTACTTC. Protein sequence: CASSSTRQETYEQYF.

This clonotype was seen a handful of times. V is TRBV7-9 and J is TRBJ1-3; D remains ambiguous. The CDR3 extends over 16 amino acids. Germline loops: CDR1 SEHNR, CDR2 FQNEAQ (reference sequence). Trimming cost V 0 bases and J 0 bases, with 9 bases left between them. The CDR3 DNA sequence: TGTGCCAGCAGCTTAGCCAGCTCCAACTCTGGAAACACCATATATTTT. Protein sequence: CASSLASSNSGNTIYF. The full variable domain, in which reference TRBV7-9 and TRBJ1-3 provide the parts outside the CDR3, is DTGVSQNPRHKITKRGQNVTFRCDPISEHNRLYWYRQTLGQGPEFLTYFQNEAQLEKSRLLSDRFSAERPKGSFSTLEIQRTEQGDSAMYLCASSLASSNSGNTIYFGEGSWLTVV.

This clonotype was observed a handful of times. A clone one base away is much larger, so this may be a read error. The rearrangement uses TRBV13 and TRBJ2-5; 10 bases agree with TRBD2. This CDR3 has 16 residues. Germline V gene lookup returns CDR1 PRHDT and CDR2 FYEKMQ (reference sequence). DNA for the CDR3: TGTGCCAGCAGCAAACTAGCGGGGCCTTCCAGGGAGACCCGGTACTTC. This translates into CASSKLAGPSRETRYF.

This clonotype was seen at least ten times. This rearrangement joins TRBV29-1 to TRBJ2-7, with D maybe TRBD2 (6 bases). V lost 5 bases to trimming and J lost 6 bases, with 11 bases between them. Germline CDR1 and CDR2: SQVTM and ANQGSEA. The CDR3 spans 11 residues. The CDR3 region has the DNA TGCAGCGTTATCGGGGGAGGCGAGCAGTACTTC. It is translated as CSVIGGGEQYF.

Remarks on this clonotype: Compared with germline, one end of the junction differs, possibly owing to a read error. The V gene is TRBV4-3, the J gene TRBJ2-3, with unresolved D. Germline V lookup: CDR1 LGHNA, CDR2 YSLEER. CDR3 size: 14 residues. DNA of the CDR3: TGCGCCAACAGCCAAGATGTCAGCACAGATGCGCAGTATTTT. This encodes CANSQDVSTDAQYF.

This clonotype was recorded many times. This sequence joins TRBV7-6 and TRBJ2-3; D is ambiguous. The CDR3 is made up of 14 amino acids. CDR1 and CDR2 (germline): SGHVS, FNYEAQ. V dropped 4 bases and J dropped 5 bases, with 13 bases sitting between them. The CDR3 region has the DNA TGTGCCAGCAGCTCCGAAGGCCCGCAAGATACGCAGTATTTT. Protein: CASSSEGPQDTQYF.

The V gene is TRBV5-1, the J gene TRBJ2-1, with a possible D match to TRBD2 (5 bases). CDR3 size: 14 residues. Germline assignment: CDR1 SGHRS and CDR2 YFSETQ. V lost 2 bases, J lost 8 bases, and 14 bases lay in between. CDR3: CASSFLGLSDEQFF. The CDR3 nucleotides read TGCGCCAGCAGCTTTTTAGGACTCAGCGATGAGCAGTTCTTC.

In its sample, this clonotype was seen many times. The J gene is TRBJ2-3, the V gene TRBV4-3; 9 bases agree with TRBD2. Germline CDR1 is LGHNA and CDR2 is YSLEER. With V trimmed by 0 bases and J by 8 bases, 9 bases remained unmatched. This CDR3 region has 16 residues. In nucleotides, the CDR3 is TGCGCCAGCAGCCAAGATTGGCAAGGGCGGGGGGGTACGCAGTATTTT. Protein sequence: CASSQDWQGRGGTQYF.